The next 19 T cell receptor beta chains were all read from a single sample in a study of blood T cell repertoires in COVID-19. Clones were sequenced by immunoSEQ multiplex PCR, and TCRdb holds only the in-frame ones, with some missing. This sample has under 250,000 clones; 80% to 90% occur once, and the top ten carry less than 3.5%. Sequencing used peripheral blood. Every receptor here comes from a man aged 30 to 45 with COVID-19, enrolled during active disease.

The gene calls are TRBV3-1 (or the pseudogene TRBV3-2) and TRBJ1-6; TRBD1 might be the D (6 bases). This CDR3 comprises 16 residues. Germline V lookup: CDR1 LGHDT, CDR2 YNNKEL (reference sequence). Between the trimmed V and J ends, which lost 2 bases and 8 bases, there was a span of 16 bases. As DNA, the CDR3 is TGTGCCAGCAGCCAATCCGATGGGGGCCAGGATTCACCCCTCCACTTT. This encodes CASSQSDGGQDSPLHF.

V gene TRBV7-7 combines with J gene TRBJ2-3; TRBD2 aligns across 7 bases. V was clipped by 6 bases and J by 2 bases; unmatched bases: 11. The CDR3 is 16 amino acids. CDR1 is SSHAT and CDR2 is FNYEAQ in the germline V gene (reference sequence). CDR3 region: CASSSDSGSPTDTQYF. The DNA of the CDR3 is TGTGCCAGCAGTTCCGATAGCGGGTCCCCCACAGATACGCAGTATTTT.

This chain links TRBV5-1 with TRBJ2-7; 13 nucleotides align to TRBD2. The CDR3 is 15 residues long. Germline V gene lookup returns CDR1 SGHRS and CDR2 YFSETQ. V lost 3 bases and J lost 5; bases outside the gene matches: 5. In DNA form, the CDR3 reads TGCGCCAGCAGCTCACGGACTAGCGGGGGCCACGAGCAGTACTTC. Its translation is CASSSRTSGGHEQYF.

In its sample, this clone was seen once. The chain employs TRBV3-1 (or the pseudogene TRBV3-2) and TRBJ1-5, with 9 bases matching TRBD1. This CDR3 spans 13 amino acids. CDR1 is LGHDT, CDR2 YNNKEL, per germline (reference sequence). Trimming cost V 8 bases and J 7 bases; bases outside gene matches: 6. CDR3 loop: CASGQGRRQPQHF. Here the CDR3 DNA reads TGTGCCAGCGGACAGGGGAGGAGACAGCCCCAGCATTTT.

This rearrangement joins TRBV24-1 to TRBJ2-3, with D hard to call. The CDR3 is 15 amino acids. The germline gives CDR1 KGHDR, CDR2 SFDVKD. Trimming shortened V by 4 bases and J by 4 bases, and 14 bases separated the two germline ends. CDR3 in amino acids: CATSESRLTSDTQYF. The CDR3 DNA reads as TGTGCCACCAGTGAAAGCAGGCTAACCTCAGATACGCAGTATTTT.

The genes are TRBV27 and TRBJ1-1; D not certain. V dropped 4 bases and J dropped 0 bases, with 12 bases sitting between them. There are 15 residues in the CDR3. The germline V gene encodes CDR1 MNHEY and CDR2 SMNVEV (reference sequence). CDR3 amino acids: CASSSLLSMNTEAFF. The CDR3 DNA sequence: TGTGCCAGCAGTTCCCTCCTATCTATGAACACTGAAGCTTTCTTT.

This chain uses TRBV5-1 with TRBJ1-6, with a tentative D call TRBD1 (6 bases). This CDR3 spans 15 amino acids. The germline V and J ends were trimmed by 4 bases and 7 bases, with 15 bases remaining between them. Per germline, CDR1 SGHRS and CDR2 YFSETQ. CDR3 DNA: TGCGCCAGCAGCAGTACAGGGATTGGGAATTCACCCCTCCACTTT. It is translated as CASSSTGIGNSPLHF.

The chain links TRBV7-2 to TRBJ1-2; no clear D gene. The CDR3 spans 15 residues. Per germline, CDR1 SGHTA and CDR2 FQGNSA. With 3 bases removed from V and 4 bases from J, the gap between germline ends came to 15 bases. The CDR3 region is CASSFPPAGSYGYTF. The CDR3 coding sequence is TGTGCCAGCAGCTTTCCCCCAGCGGGGAGCTATGGCTACACCTTC.

This clone was seen a few times. J is TRBJ1-6 and V is TRBV5-1; maybe TRBD1 (6 bases). Germline assignment: CDR1 SGHRS and CDR2 YFSETQ. The CDR3 is 14 amino acids. V was trimmed by 5 bases and J by 6 bases, leaving 12 bases between them. This chain's CDR3 is CASRTGQINSPLHF. CDR3 coding DNA: TGCGCCAGCAGGACCGGACAGATTAATTCACCCCTCCACTTT.

This rearrangement joins TRBV6-6 to TRBJ2-7; 7 nucleotides match TRBD1. From germline, CDR1 is MNHNY and CDR2 SVGAGI (reference sequence). This CDR3 spans 14 amino acids. Trimming took 4 bases from V and 0 from J; bases not matched to a gene: 3. CDR3 residues: CASSSGTASYEQYF. CDR3 DNA: TGTGCCAGCAGTTCCGGGACAGCCTCCTACGAGCAGTACTTC.

V gene TRBV19 combines with J gene TRBJ2-7, with TRBD2 matching over 7 bases. The V gene end was trimmed by 4 bases and the J gene end by 5 bases; junction bases not matched to a gene: 8. The CDR3 has 14 residues. The germline CDR1 and CDR2 sequences are LNHDA and SQIVND (reference sequence). CDR3 in DNA: TGTGCCAGTAGTACCACTCGAGCGGGGAACGAGCAGTACTTC. Translated, it gives CASSTTRAGNEQYF.

This chain uses TRBV5-1 with TRBJ2-6; weak D call: TRBD2 (6 bases). V lost 4 bases to trimming and J lost 1 base, with 12 bases between them. The germline CDR1 and CDR2 sequences are SGHRS and YFSETQ. The length of the CDR3 is 16 residues. The CDR3, as DNA: TGCGCCAGCAGCCCGTGGGGGGTATCTGGGGCCAACGTCCTGACTTTC. Translation gives CASSPWGVSGANVLTF.

The chain combines TRBV11-1 with TRBJ2-1, with D possibly being TRBD1 (6 bases). Trimming stripped 5 bases from V and 2 bases from J, with 13 bases between. CDR1 and CDR2 from the germline V gene are SGHAT and FQDESV (reference sequence). The CDR3 runs 15 residues. The CDR3 region is CASSASQGTYNEQFF. In DNA, the CDR3 is TGTGCCAGCAGCGCTTCACAGGGTACCTACAATGAGCAGTTCTTC.

The sample holds a few counts of this clone. The chain couples TRBV5-8 to TRBJ2-5; 7 nucleotides align to TRBD1. Germline V gives CDR1 SGHTS, CDR2 YDEGEE. With 0 bases clipped from V and 5 bases from J, the junction kept 7 bases outside the gene matches. CDR3 length equals 15 residues. The CDR3: CASSLALTGRETQYF. The CDR3, as DNA: TGTGCCAGCAGCTTGGCCCTGACAGGGCGGGAGACCCAGTACTTC. Together with reference TRBV5-8 and TRBJ2-5, the CDR3 gives the full variable domain: EAGVTQSPTHLIKTRGQQATLRCSPISGHTSVYWYQQALGLGLQFLLWYDEGEERNRGNFPPRFSGRQFPNYSSELNVNALELEDSALYLCASSLALTGRETQYFGPGTRLLVL.

V usage is TRBV9 and J usage is TRBJ2-7; a weak D match, TRBD2 (6 bases). CDR3 size: 14 residues. Germline CDR1 SGDLS, CDR2 YYNGEE. Trimming removed 4 bases from V and 0 bases from J, with 11 bases in between. CDR3 amino acids: CASSPLATSYEQYF. The CDR3 DNA follows: TGTGCCAGCAGCCCGCTAGCGACCTCCTACGAGCAGTACTTC.

The V call is TRBV12-5, the J call TRBJ1-1; 12 bases match TRBD1. The germline V gene encodes CDR1 LGHNT and CDR2 FRNRAP. Germline trimming cut 5 bases from V and 5 bases from J; bases unmatched to any gene: 15. The CDR3 is 18 amino acids. The CDR3 DNA reads as TGTGCTAGTGGTCCATCCGGGACAGGGGGCCTCGGTGGAACTGAAGCTTTCTTT. It translates to CASGPSGTGGLGGTEAFF.

Comments on this clone: One end of the junction does not line up with germline, which may come from a read error. The J gene is TRBJ1-2, the V gene TRBV12-3 or TRBV12-4; 8 bases line up with TRBD1. The CDR3 spans 13 residues. The CDR3 DNA reads as TGTGCCAGCAGTTTAGGACAGGGGAGAGGGGAGGCCTTC. Residues: CASSLGQGRGEAF.

The chain links TRBV7-2 to TRBJ2-7; no firm D call. Germline CDR1 SGHTA, CDR2 FQGNSA. V gave up 3 bases and J gave up 4 bases, with 7 bases separating them. This CDR3 comprises 12 residues. This chain's CDR3 is CASSFVAYEQYF. The CDR3 bases are TGTGCCAGCAGCTTCGTGGCTTACGAGCAGTACTTC. Using reference TRBV7-2 and TRBJ2-7 for the parts outside the CDR3, the full variable domain is GAGVSQSPSNKVTEKGKDVELRCDPISGHTALYWYRQSLGQGLEFLIYFQGNSAPDKSGLPSDRFSAERTGGSVSTLTIQRTQQEDSAVYLCASSFVAYEQYFGPGTRLTVT.

This chain joins TRBV5-6 and TRBJ1-2; 7 bases are a match to TRBD1. Germline values: CDR1 SGHDT, CDR2 YYEEEE. V was clipped by 2 bases and J by 8 bases; unmatched bases: 9. The CDR3 sequence is 14 residues long. The CDR3 coding sequence is TGTGCCAGCAGCTTAGGAACAGGGGTCCAGGGCTACACCTTC. It translates to CASSLGTGVQGYTF.